The 27 T cell receptor beta chains below come from one sample, sequenced in a study of blood T cell repertoires in COVID-19. Measured with immunoSEQ multiplex PCR; TCRdb has only the in-frame clones, and not every one. The top ten clones hold around 40% of a sample with some 150,000 clones, over 70% of them seen once. Material for sequencing was peripheral blood. All receptors come from a middle-aged man who had recovered from COVID-19.

This chain links TRBV27 with TRBJ2-1, with D possibly matching TRBD2 (6 bases). Germline V gene lookup returns CDR1 MNHEY and CDR2 SMNVEV (reference sequence). The CDR3 runs to 16 residues. Trimming pared 2 bases from V and 4 bases from J, leaving 15 bases between. DNA of the CDR3: TGTGCCAGCAGTTTAAGGGGCGGGGTACGATACAATGAGCAGTTCTTC. It encodes CASSLRGGVRYNEQFF.

V gene TRBV4-3 combines with J gene TRBJ2-1, with 8 bases aligning to TRBD2. The CDR3 spans 14 residues. Germline V gene data show CDR1 as LGHNA and CDR2 as YSLEER. Unmatched junction bases numbered 3, after V lost 0 bases and J lost 8 bases. Here the CDR3 reads CASSQDYGRDEQFF. In nucleotides, the CDR3 is TGCGCCAGCAGCCAAGATTACGGGAGGGATGAGCAGTTCTTC.

The chain is built from TRBV3-1 (or the pseudogene TRBV3-2) and TRBJ2-7, with 8 bases identical to TRBD1. The J segment lost 3 bases and the V segment lost 4 bases, leaving 5 bases of the junction unmatched. Germline-derived CDR1 and CDR2 are LGHDT and YNNKEL (reference sequence). The CDR3 totals 14 residues. In nucleotides, the CDR3 is TGTGCCAGCAGCCCCCGGACAGGGAGCTACGAGCAGTACTTC. Translation: CASSPRTGSYEQYF.

The chain couples TRBV2 to TRBJ2-1, with TRBD2 matching over 9 bases. Germline loops: CDR1 SNHLY, CDR2 FYNNEI. V shed 5 bases, J shed 4 bases, and the junction held 3 bases outside the gene matches. The length of the CDR3 is 14 residues. CDR3 sequence reads: CASSIAGDYNEQFF. CDR3 sequence (DNA): TGTGCCAGCAGTATAGCGGGGGATTACAATGAGCAGTTCTTC.

J is TRBJ1-2 and V is TRBV30; the D gene is possibly TRBD1 (6 bases). V dropped 3 bases and J dropped 7 bases, with 12 bases sitting between them. The CDR3 totals 12 residues. Germline-derived CDR1 and CDR2 are GTSNPN and SVGIG (reference sequence). The CDR3 sequence is CAWRRGISGYTF. CDR3 coding DNA: TGTGCCTGGAGGAGGGGGATAAGTGGCTACACCTTC.

The rearrangement links TRBV14 to TRBJ2-1; 7 bases line up with TRBD2. Germline V CDR1 and CDR2: SGHDN, FVKESK. This CDR3 contains 16 residues. V gave up 2 bases and J gave up 7 bases; unmatched junction bases: 11. The CDR3 region has the DNA TGTGCCAGCAGCCAACAACGACTCGGCGGGGGAAATGAGCAGTTCTTC. Translated, it gives CASSQQRLGGGNEQFF.

This clone was found once. The V and J genes are TRBV4-1 and TRBJ1-2; 11 bases are a match to TRBD1. From germline, CDR1 is MGHRA and CDR2 YSYEKL. The CDR3 is 14 residues long. V shed 0 bases and J 8 bases; nucleotides not matched to a gene: 2. As DNA, the CDR3 is TGCGCCAGCAGCCAAGAGGGACAGGGGGGAGGCTACACCTTC. The encoded protein is CASSQEGQGGGYTF.

This chain links TRBV4-3 with TRBJ1-2; TRBD1 aligns across 11 bases. Germline V gene lookup returns CDR1 LGHNA and CDR2 YSLEER. V was clipped by 4 bases and J by 3 bases; unmatched bases: 10. This CDR3 has 17 residues. The CDR3 protein is CASSLTYGQGADYGYTF. CDR3 DNA: TGCGCCAGCAGCCTCACGTATGGACAGGGGGCGGACTATGGCTACACCTTC.

V gene TRBV4-3 combines with J gene TRBJ1-1; the D gene is possibly TRBD1 (5 bases). V was cut by 1 base and J by 0 bases, with 9 bases left in between. CDR3 length: 15 amino acids. Per germline, CDR1 LGHNA and CDR2 YSLEER. The CDR3 nucleotides are TGCGCCAGCAGCCAAGGCGGGGCAGTGAACACTGAAGCTTTCTTT. It codes for CASSQGGAVNTEAFF.

This sequence joins TRBV6-5 and TRBJ1-2; 8 nucleotides align to TRBD1. The CDR3 length is 13 residues. Germline CDR1 and CDR2: MNHEY and SVGAGI. Trimming removed 5 bases from V and 8 bases from J; junction bases left unmatched: 7. CDR3 sequence: CASSTGQGKGYTF. CDR3 DNA: TGTGCCAGCAGTACAGGACAGGGTAAAGGCTACACCTTC.

This chain uses TRBV11-3 with TRBJ2-5; no clear D. The CDR3 covers 13 residues. The V and J ends lost 5 bases and 2 bases respectively, with 9 bases between them. Germline assignment: CDR1 SGHNT and CDR2 YENEEA. CDR3 nucleotides: TGTGCCAGCAGCCGCCAGAGGCAAGAGACCCAGTACTTC. This encodes CASSRQRQETQYF.

This chain uses TRBV6-5 with TRBJ1-5; D not certain. Trimming stripped 8 bases from V and 0 bases from J, with 11 bases between. Germline CDR1 reads MNHEY; CDR2 reads SVGAGI. This CDR3 has 14 residues. This CDR3 reads CASSTSRSNQPQHF. CDR3 DNA: TGTGCCAGCTCTACTTCTCGTAGCAATCAGCCCCAGCATTTT.

The table lists this clone with a few counts. The CDR3 spells CASSETGFPTYGYTF. CDR3 DNA sequence: TGTGCCAGCAGTGAGACAGGTTTCCCTACCTATGGCTACACCTTC. The rearrangement joins TRBV6-1 to TRBJ1-2, with D possibly TRBD1 on 6 matching bases. CDR1 is MNHNS and CDR2 is SASEGT in the germline V gene. The V end was cut by 3 bases, the J end by 4 bases, with 15 bases between. CDR3 size: 15 residues.

The chain combines TRBV6-5 with TRBJ1-1; TRBD1 aligns across 7 bases. Trimming took 6 bases from V and 6 from J; bases not matched to a gene: 1. Looked up from germline, CDR1 is MNHEY and CDR2 is SVGAGI. This CDR3 is 11 amino acids long. This CDR3 reads CASRTGPEAFF. Written as DNA, the CDR3 is TGTGCCAGCAGGACAGGGCCTGAAGCTTTCTTT.

In its sample, this clone was seen a few times. The chain recombines TRBV5-1 with TRBJ2-2; possible D gene TRBD1, 6 bases. CDR3 size: 14 residues. In germline, CDR1 is SGHRS, CDR2 YFSETQ. V lost 5 bases to trimming and J lost 2 bases, with 10 bases between them. The CDR3 region is CASSRTANTGELFF. The DNA of the CDR3 is TGCGCCAGCAGTAGGACAGCAAACACCGGGGAGCTGTTTTTT.

The chain uses TRBV12-3 or TRBV12-4 and TRBJ1-2; D is unresolved. The V gene lost 2 bases and the J gene lost 4 bases, with 5 bases spanning the gap. The CDR3 extends over 12 amino acids. The CDR3, as DNA: TGTGCCAGCAGTTTATGGGCCTATGGCTACACCTTC. This gives the protein CASSLWAYGYTF.

V usage is TRBV10-3 and J usage is TRBJ1-1; TRBD1 aligns across 7 bases. CDR1 ENHRY and CDR2 SYGVKD come from the germline V gene. The CDR3 runs 13 residues. J lost 1 base, V lost 4 bases, and 0 bases had no gene match. In DNA, the CDR3 is TGTGCCATCAGTGGGACAGGGAACACTGAAGCTTTCTTT. Protein product: CAISGTGNTEAFF.

The chain uses TRBV27 and TRBJ2-3; D remains unclear. Trimming removed 0 bases from V and 0 bases from J, with 7 bases in between. CDR3 size: 15 residues. Germline V CDR1 and CDR2: MNHEY, SMNVEV (reference sequence). The CDR3 region is CASSLSIRSTDTQYF. DNA for the CDR3: TGTGCCAGCAGTTTATCGATACGGAGCACAGATACGCAGTATTTT.

The chain couples TRBV18 to TRBJ2-1; TRBD2 aligns across 7 bases. The CDR3 length is 16 residues. V trimming: 3 bases; J trimming: 4 bases; junction bases outside the gene matches: 9. Germline V CDR1 and CDR2: KGHSH, LQKENI. The CDR3 region is CASSPTGGGLYNEQFF. The CDR3 DNA reads TGTGCCAGCTCACCCACCGGCGGGGGTTTATACAATGAGCAGTTCTTC.

The chain combines TRBV19 with TRBJ1-5; no clear D gene. Trimming shortened V by 11 bases and J by 6 bases, and 14 bases separated the two germline ends. CDR3 length equals 12 residues. Germline values: CDR1 LNHDA, CDR2 SQIVND (reference sequence). CDR3 region: CASGSRGQPQHF. The CDR3 DNA follows: TGTGCCTCTGGTAGCCGTGGTCAGCCCCAGCATTTT.

The genes are TRBV5-8 and TRBJ2-7, with TRBD1 matching 9 bases. This CDR3 has 15 residues. The ends lost 7 bases at V and 0 bases at J; junction bases unmatched: 8. CDR1 and CDR2 (germline): SGHTS, YDEGEE. The CDR3 region has the DNA TGTGCCAGCCCCGACCGGGACAGGGTCTCCTACGAGCAGTACTTC. The encoded protein is CASPDRDRVSYEQYF. Looking up the rest from reference TRBV5-8 and TRBJ2-7 gives the full variable domain: EAGVTQSPTHLIKTRGQQATLRCSPISGHTSVYWYQQALGLGLQFLLWYDEGEERNRGNFPPRFSGRQFPNYSSELNVNALELEDSALYLCASPDRDRVSYEQYFGPGTRLTVT.

Here the CDR3 DNA reads TGCAGTGCTCAGGGTCCCTACGAGCAGTACTTC. This gives the protein CSAQGPYEQYF. The rearrangement links TRBV20-1 to TRBJ2-7; D possibly corresponds to TRBD1 (5 bases). Germline values: CDR1 DFQATT, CDR2 SNEGSKA (reference sequence). The V gene lost 5 bases and the J gene lost 2 bases, with 7 bases spanning the gap. The CDR3 totals 11 residues.

The genes are TRBV2 and TRBJ2-2; D is undetermined. V dropped 1 base and J dropped 5 bases, with 11 bases sitting between them. Germline CDR1 and CDR2: SNHLY and FYNNEI. The CDR3 is 15 residues long. The chain's CDR3 is CASSEDRAGTGELFF. The CDR3, as DNA: TGTGCCAGCAGTGAAGACAGAGCTGGAACCGGGGAGCTGTTTTTT.

This clone was recorded once. The rearrangement links TRBV19 to TRBJ2-5, with D tentatively TRBD2 (6 bases). The length of the CDR3 is 16 residues. In germline, CDR1 is LNHDA, CDR2 SQIVND (reference sequence). Trimming removed 3 bases at V and 2 bases at J, with 16 bases between. The CDR3 region has the DNA TGTGCCAGTAGTATTGGGCCCGGGGGAGCTCAAGAGACCCAGTACTTC. It yields the protein CASSIGPGGAQETQYF.

The gene calls are TRBV5-1 and TRBJ1-3; 8 bases are a match to TRBD1. CDR3 length: 16 amino acids. Losses at the gene ends were 3 bases for V and 1 base for J; bases not matched to a gene: 6. The germline gives CDR1 SGHRS, CDR2 YFSETQ. CDR3: CASSSVQGESGNTIYF. DNA of the CDR3: TGCGCCAGCAGCTCCGTACAGGGGGAATCTGGAAACACCATATATTTT.

The chain uses TRBV4-3 and TRBJ2-7; TRBD2 aligns across 7 bases. The J segment lost 3 bases and the V segment lost 4 bases, leaving 9 bases of the junction unmatched. Germline V gene data show CDR1 as LGHNA and CDR2 as YSLEER. This CDR3 has 15 residues. CDR3 region: CASSPGLGANYEQYF. The CDR3 bases are TGCGCCAGCAGCCCCGGACTAGGAGCGAACTACGAGCAGTACTTC.

This clone was detected only once. The CDR3 coding sequence is TGTGCCAGCAGCTTAATCCGGGGGAGACGGAACACCGGGGAGCTGTTTTTT. It translates to CASSLIRGRRNTGELFF. V is TRBV7-3 and J is TRBJ2-2, with D perhaps TRBD2 (6 bases). The CDR3 sequence is 17 residues long. Germline-derived CDR1 and CDR2 are SGHTA and FQGTGA. V lost 1 base and J 1 base, leaving 13 bases between the germline ends.